This record concerns one T cell receptor (beta chain) sequence. Its antigen remains unknown. Every TCR cDNA molecule carried a tag that served as a unique molecular identifier. TCRdb fed the 5' RACE reads into MiXCR, producing one record per CDR3 protein. Among more than 75,000 distinct CDR3 sequences listed, just under 20% were seen once. The sample comes from a study of spatial heterogeneity in lung cancer. Study background: Each time, sequencing found more beta-chain sequences than alpha-chain sequences. Study-level results: At resection, ubiquitous expanded tumor TCRs appeared in blood more than at follow-up.

The CDR3 covers 13 residues. CDR1 and CDR2 from the germline V gene are SGHKS and YYEKEE (reference sequence). Between the trimmed V and J ends, which lost 0 bases and 4 bases, there was a span of 7 bases. Time point here: blood at routine non-recurrence follow-up after resection. This rearrangement joins TRBV5-5 to TRBJ1-2; no firm D call. The sequence was obtained from a male donor with early-stage non-small cell lung cancer. The source material was PBMCs, sampled at follow-up. The CDR3 coding sequence is TGTGCCAGCAGCTTGGGGCAGCTCTATGGCTACACCTTC. This gives the protein CASSLGQLYGYTF.